This T cell receptor beta chain was retrieved from a study of Ad26.COV2.S vaccination and SARS-CoV-2 variants (dated by TCRdb to the early 2020s). Some background on the complete study: Donors in the vaccine arm were drawn from COV1001, a multicentre, randomized, double-blind, placebo-controlled phase I-IIa trial testing Ad26.COV2.S in healthy adults. Trial participants were randomized into five groups of five: low-dose or high-dose Ad26.COV2.S given once or twice, or placebo on both occasions. The TCR-sequenced set comprised roughly 30 samples: roughly 19 Ad26.COV2.S vaccine recipients, 5 placebo recipients and 8 SARS-CoV-2 convalescent individuals. Investigators did not know the trial group allocation while performing experiments and assessing outcomes. Dosing of Ad26.COV2.S was intramuscular, at either 5x10^10 or 1x10^11 viral particles, delivered as one shot or as two shots spaced 56 days apart. TCRbeta repertoire sequencing served as the tool for gauging how specific and how broad the SARS-CoV-2-reactive T cell receptors were following Ad26.COV2.S vaccination. Overall study outcomes, separate from this receptor: The study lacked the statistical power to compare responses across vaccine doses or regimens. After vaccination, substantial breadth of spike-specific CD8+ and CD4+ T cell responses was reported. Compared with placebo recipients, Ad26.COV2.S recipients showed higher spike-specific TCR breadth (P = 0.0014). It was noted by the authors that total T cell responses may have been underestimated by the TCR breadth and depth analyses. Non-spike TCR breadth was comparable between vaccine and placebo recipients, consistent with the vaccine containing only spike.

Its CDR3 holds 15 amino acids, cysteine through phenylalanine. Just the 45-base CDR3 DNA is kept, in frame starting at base 1. The germline V gene (reference sequence) gives CDR1 as SEHNR and CDR2 as FQNEAQ. V ends up 5 bases short and J 5 bases short, with an unmatched junction base count of 4. Per the publication, the treatment or condition label means: 15 to 20 received Ad26.COV2.S at low or high dose, single or two shots; 5 received placebo; per-sample allocation not given. Repertoires of vaccine and placebo recipients were sequenced from samples taken on day 63 after the first injection. Cohort 1b enrolled fewer than 30 adults aged 18-55 years at a single site in Boston, USA, between 29 July and 7 August 2020. Ad26.COV2.S was a replication-incompetent adenovirus type 26 vector expressing a prefusion-stabilized SARS-CoV-2 spike protein from the original Wuhan strain. This clone was seen a few times. It has no known antigen specificity. Within one base of it there is no much larger clone, and no base qualities were kept.

The immunoSEQ Assay was used to sequence TCRbeta CDR3 regions. After extraction, genomic DNA underwent amplification by bias-controlled multiplex PCR, followed by high-throughput sequencing. Per the authors' processing: To quantify the absolute abundance of every unique TCRbeta CDR3 region, sequences were collapsed and filtered. T cell fraction was estimated by normalization of TCRbeta template counts to usable DNA, with usable DNA being measured through amplification of reference genes present in all nucleated cells. Repertoire TCRs were annotated as SARS-CoV-2-specific when V gene, CDR3 amino acid sequence and J gene were exactly matched to a known reactive TCR set. The reference SARS-CoV-2 TCR set was derived from MIRA and filtered for enrichment in COVID-19-positive ImmuneCODE repertoires, a step that removed public or cross-reactive TCRs. Using the MIRA antigens, annotated TCRs were further analysed by specific ORF or by position within an ORF. Depth was the summed frequency of annotated unique rearrangements, while breadth was defined as annotated unique rearrangements over total unique productive rearrangements. Two-sided Wilcoxon rank-sum tests were applied when comparing TCR breadth between groups. TCRdb took over this immuneACCESS table, retaining in-frame rearrangements with V and J assigned. Such tables are incomplete; in checked studies, under half of the missing clones stem from an unresolved V gene, and the remainder is unexplained. D and trimming were read from the DNA, whereas the V and J calls and clone size are those reported in that table. The sample table holds 300,000 to 350,000 clones, of which about 88% were seen once. The top ten clones comprise 6.4% of the sample.

The chain is made from TRBV7-9 and TRBJ2-2, and 11 junction bases match TRBD2. The specimen comprised peripheral blood, sampled in a trial of Ad26.COV2.S vaccine versus placebo. This TCR came from a person between 18 and 65 years old who received the Ad26.COV2.S COVID-19 vaccine or a placebo. The DNA sequence reads TGTGCCAGCAGCGGCCGACTAGCGGGGACCGGGGAGCTGTTTTTT. Its coded protein is CASSGRLAGTGELFF.